One T cell receptor beta chain is described in this entry. No antigen is known for it. Qualities for individual bases were not recorded, and no much larger clone is one base off. The donors were 40 or so Caucasian individuals from Russia, aged 6 to 90 years, who were systemically healthy. Each donor gave about 11 milliliters of peripheral blood, drawn into EDTA-treated Vacutainer tubes. Ficoll-Paque density-gradient centrifugation was used to isolate PBMCs, with at least 7 million per sample. Total RNA, at least 6 micrograms per sample, was extracted from PBMCs with Trizol reagent. Naive CD45RAhigh/CD27high T cell percentages were measured by flow cytometry on a PBMC aliquot from every donor. This sample stems from a study of blood T cells in healthy people across ages (dated by TCRdb to between 2015 and 2017). Regarding the study in general: In model experiments, roughly one uniquely barcoded TCR beta cDNA molecule per two T cells was captured by template switching. Four age groups were formed from the donors: young (average approximately 16 years), middle-aged (just under 40), aged (over 55) and long-lived (less than 85). To track age-related changes in TCR beta repertoire diversity, the study relied on deep sequencing normalized with unique cDNA molecular identifiers. The study analyzed two additional independent replicas of 1 million unique cDNA reads from the same blood draw for two donors, one aged 18 to 30 and one aged 80 or older. General study outcomes and caveats: There was a strong correlation between observed TCR beta diversity and the percentage of naive T cells measured by flow cytometry. Because the CMV infection status of the donors was unknown, age-related changes in expanded clonotypes may potentially have been confounded. As age increased, observed TCR beta diversity per million T cells dropped in a roughly linear way, and a significant reduction was already evident by age 40. Compared with the aged group, the long-lived group had more naive CD4+ T cells, fewer expanded clones and increased TCR diversity, a pattern suggesting age selection. Because profiling used bulk unsorted PBMCs, naive and antigen-experienced compartments could not be compared conclusively. Estimates of total diversity based on one million sequenced T cells were considered lower bounds and underestimates.

The library was built by means of 5' RACE. Sequencing used an Illumina HiSeq 2500. A second PCR of about 7 to 12 cycles was run with a J-beta primer mix and a sample-barcoded 5' primer. Each TCR beta cDNA molecule received a unique molecular identifier from a template-switch 5' adaptor carrying 12 random nucleotides. Each sample yielded at least 3 million CDR3-containing paired-end reads. The Mint cDNA synthesis kit, primed by a TRBC-specific oligonucleotide, was used to synthesize first-strand cDNA from all RNA. All cDNA was treated with uracil-DNA glycosylase and then went through a first 18-cycle PCR with the universal primers M1SS and BC2_uni_R. The original methods were these. Normalization of each sample was performed by random selection of 1 million high-quality reads, each carrying a distinct molecular identifier. Instead of being binned into consensus sequences, reads with shared molecular identifiers were discarded. MiTCR, with a Q25 quality threshold and the strictest error-elimination algorithm, was used for CDR3 identification, clonotype clustering and error correction. A nonparametric unseen species model with Euler transformation was used to estimate a lower bound on total TCR beta diversity. TCRdb reprocessing: public reads trimmed at Q25 with fastp, clones called with MiXCR, in-frame beta chains kept. Entries are consolidated by CDR3 protein sequence, retaining the most common genes and DNA. In this record, the V and J calls reflect TCRdb's handling and not the investigators' own analysis. The sample data list approximately 580,000 distinct CDR3 sequences, and 24% of these were observed just once. The ten most abundant clones make up roughly 9% of the sample.

The same specimen was also included in a second study, on T cells of mothers and their children. The other study reports the following: Donors were nine systemically healthy Caucasian individuals: three mothers and their six children. cDNA synthesis consumed the entire amount of extracted RNA, loaded at around 1.4 ug RNA in each 15 ul reaction. In the second PCR, sample barcodes and 2-4 random nucleotides were introduced via the M1S primer. More than 8.5 million TCR beta CDR3 reads were obtained from each mother, and 2.5 million to 3 million reads were obtained from each child. Thymic selection shapes the output of TCR recombination in a similar way in related and unrelated pairs, and inherited differences have a minor effect. Normalized repertoire overlap was always found to be slightly, but never significantly, higher in related mother-child pairs than in unrelated mother-child pairs. No persistent microchimeric T cell clones were detected, at a sensitivity of roughly 96 clones per million clonotypes. Deep NGS was used in the study to compare the TCR beta repertoires of mothers and children and to look for features that separate related mother-child pairs from unrelated individuals. On average, the children were about 12 +/- 4 years old, while the mothers were roughly 40 +/- 4 years old. After adapter ligation with NEBNext reagents, the libraries were sequenced on Illumina HiSeq 2000 with 100+100 nt paired-end reads. Mother and child libraries were prepared a month apart and sequenced in separate runs to prevent cross-contamination. Each donor had between roughly 450,000 and 2,300,000 distinct TCR beta clonotypes identified. Naive TCR beta clonotypes were estimated from low-frequency clonotypes matched to each donor's FACS-determined naive share, without sorting.

This receptor was obtained from a boy under 18 in good health. Sequenced sample: blood.

The CDR3 region has the sequence CSARSDWSYEQYF. The sequence in DNA is TGCAGTGCTAGATCGGACTGGTCCTACGAGCAGTACTTC. Recombination linked TRBV20-1 to TRBJ2-7; a tentative D match to TRBD2 spans 5 bases. V sheds 2 bases and J sheds 1 base, leaving 9 bases between their ends. The cysteine opens and the phenylalanine closes a CDR3 of 13 amino acids. The DNA shown is the 39-base CDR3, in frame from base 1. CDR1 and CDR2 (DFQATT, SNEGSKA) derive from the germline V gene (reference sequence).